This T cell receptor beta chain derives from a study of cytomegalovirus exposure and HLA in healthy donors. Study-wide results and limits: A likely sequencing artifact accounted for one observed cluster of highly shared sequence variants.

Trimming removed 6 bases from V and 0 bases from J; junction bases left unmatched: 12. Germline lookup yields CDR1 SEHNR and CDR2 FQNEAQ (reference sequence). This CDR3 comprises 18 residues. This clone was seen a few times. Its antigen remains unidentified. Donors were ostensibly healthy at sampling, although undocumented immune exposures were probable. Primers: 60 Vbeta forward and 13 Jbeta reverse. Per the study methods: Among the unique TCR beta chains that a later analysis counted, about 85 million in all, about 12 million were shared. Profiled with immunoSEQ multiplex PCR; TCRdb holds only in-frame clones, not every one. V and J calls and clone size are as listed in that table; D and trimming were resolved from the DNA. The profile shows 160,000 or so clones, roughly four fifths of them singletons.

The chain has TRBV7-9 and TRBJ2-7; 12 bases match TRBD2. This clonotype originated in a middle-aged man in good health and CMV-seropositive. Sequenced material: PBMCs. This chain's CDR3 is CASSSPTGLAGYSYEQYF. Written as DNA, the CDR3 is TGTGCCAGCAGTTCCCCTACCGGACTAGCGGGGTACTCCTACGAGCAGTACTTC.